The 5 T cell receptor beta chains presented below share a single source sample, sequenced in a study of blood T cell repertoires in COVID-19. Some clones are missing from TCRdb's copy, which holds only in-frame ones; the method was immunoSEQ multiplex PCR. The sample lists approximately 200,000 clones; roughly 83% were seen once. The sequenced material came from PBMCs or T cells enriched from blood (not recorded which). All receptors come from a woman aged 25-40 years who had recovered from COVID-19.

This clone was observed a handful of times. The chain is built from TRBV29-1 and TRBJ2-3; 7 nucleotides agree with TRBD1. There are 14 residues in the CDR3. The ends lost 6 bases at V and 0 bases at J; junction bases unmatched: 6. In germline, CDR1 is SQVTM, CDR2 ANQGSEA. CDR3 residues: CSVERGQSTDTQYF. DNA for the CDR3: TGCAGCGTCGAAAGGGGGCAGAGCACAGATACGCAGTATTTT.

This chain joins TRBV3-1 (or the pseudogene TRBV3-2) and TRBJ2-3, with D possibly TRBD2 on 5 matching bases. This CDR3 has 12 amino acids. Germline V gene lookup returns CDR1 LGHDT and CDR2 YNNKEL (reference sequence). Trimming stripped 1 base from V and 14 bases from J, with 13 bases between. CDR3 nucleotides: TGTGCCAGCAGCCAAGGGACTCCGGTACGGTATTTT. It translates to CASSQGTPVRYF.

The V gene is TRBV24-1, the J gene TRBJ1-5; tentatively, D is TRBD1 (5 bases). The V gene's germline CDR1 is KGHDR and CDR2 SFDVKD. V dropped 3 bases and J dropped 1 base, with 12 bases sitting between them. CDR3 size: 16 residues. CDR3 DNA: TGTGCCACCAGTGATCCCAGGGTGGAAAGCAATCAGCCCCAGCATTTT. As protein: CATSDPRVESNQPQHF.

The chain recombines TRBV7-8 with TRBJ1-1; 9 bases align to TRBD1. Germline values: CDR1 SGHVS, CDR2 FQNEAQ. V lost 5 bases, J lost 10 bases, and 14 bases stayed unmatched. There are 15 residues in the CDR3. CDR3 DNA: TGTGCCAGCAGCGACCAACAGGGGGCCCGGGGTGGAGCTTTCTTT. This gives the protein CASSDQQGARGGAFF.

This clone has a handful of counts. The chain combines TRBV28 with TRBJ2-7; 10 nucleotides line up with TRBD1. Trimming took 2 bases from V and 0 from J; bases not matched to a gene: 4. CDR3 length equals 16 residues. Looked up from germline, CDR1 is MDHEN and CDR2 is SYDVKM. As DNA, the CDR3 is TGTGCCAGCAGTTTACGGGGACAGGGGCACTCCTACGAGCAGTACGTC. It translates to CASSLRGQGHSYEQYV.